The sequence of this TCR beta chain was determined in a study of CD8+CD57+ T cells in acquired aplastic anemia. Study-wide background: Isolated CD4+ and CD8+ cells, once sorted, yielded DNA averaging around 3.1 ug.

The template used for profiling TCR beta VDJ and CDR3 was genomic DNA. From the reads, TCRdb called clonotypes with MiXCR, one entry per CDR3 protein. The table has 200,000 to 250,000 distinct CDR3 sequences, roughly 53% seen once. In patients chosen for sequencing, flow cytometry had shown CD8+CD57+ cell expansion. Patients were therapy-naive when their blood was sampled. The sample holds one count of this clonotype. Its cognate antigen is unknown. Notes on the study in general: Simpson's diversity of CD8+ cells was not significantly different in patients compared with controls. Common to patients and controls were roughly 30 CD8+ CDR3 sequences.

This receptor was identified in a human donor with aplastic anemia. Material for sequencing was sorted CD4+, CD8+, or CD8+CD57+ T cells (not recorded which) from PBMCs.

This CDR3 reads CASSLGRSGGARSYNEQFF. CDR3 nucleotide sequence: TGTGCCAGCAGCTTAGGTAGGAGCGGGGGGGCCCGGTCCTACAATGAGCAGTTCTTC. This chain uses TRBV7-9 with TRBJ2-1; 10 bases align to TRBD2. After removal of 1 base from V and 1 base from J, the junction contained 10 bases not matched to a gene. Per the germline V gene, CDR1 is SEHNR and CDR2 is FQNEAQ (reference sequence). CDR3 size: 19 residues.